This is a list of T cell receptor beta chains from one sample in a study of graft-versus-host responses after intestinal transplantation. Data came from immunoSEQ multiplex PCR; TCRdb stores just in-frame clones and leaves some out. The sample yields nearly 15,000 clones, over 50% seen once. The sequencing here drew on ileum tissue, taken 524 days after transplant. The source of these receptors is a human patient who received an intestinal transplant, so some T cells may come from the graft donor. The CDR3 runs from the conserved cysteine through the conserved F or W. D genes are given only for firm matches. Only part of the rows carry a size: once, few, many, or a class if the clone is expanded.

>TRBV9|TRBD2|TRBJ2-7|few
CASSYAGLAGDEQYF
TGTGCCAGCAGCTATGCGGGACTAGCGGGGGACGAGCAGTACTTC
>TRBV6-5|NA|TRBJ1-2|NA
CASSYREATGYTF
TGTGCCAGCAGTTACCGAGAGGCCACTGGCTACACCTTC
>TRBV7-8|TRBD2|TRBJ2-1|once
CASSLDVVSGGHNEQFF
TGTGCCAGCAGCTTAGACGTAGTTAGCGGGGGGCACAATGAGCAGTTCTTC
>TRBV30|TRBD1|TRBJ1-5|NA
CAWSPGQGSNQPQHF
TGTGCCTGGAGTCCAGGACAGGGCAGCAATCAGCCCCAGCATTTT
>TRBV6-6|NA|TRBJ1-6|NA
CASRLQGANSPLHF
TGTGCCAGCAGACTACAGGGAGCGAATTCACCCCTCCACTTT
>TRBV6-6|TRBD1|TRBJ1-2|NA
CASKTDRTNYGYTF
TGTGCCAGCAAAACGGACAGGACTAACTATGGCTACACCTTC
>TRBV28|TRBD1|TRBJ1-5|NA
CASSRTGYVDQPQHF
TGTGCCAGCAGTCGGACAGGGTACGTGGATCAGCCCCAGCATTTT
>TRBV6-5|NA|TRBJ1-5|few
CASRDDRTNQPQHF
TGTGCCAGCAGAGATGACAGGACCAATCAGCCCCAGCATTTT
>TRBV4-3|NA|TRBJ2-3|medium-sized
CASSQDGARGYTDTQYF
TGCGCCAGCAGCCAAGACGGGGCCAGGGGTTACACAGATACGCAGTATTTT
>TRBV7-2|NA|TRBJ2-5|NA
CASSLGFGGDRETQYF
TGTGCCAGCAGCTTAGGATTCGGGGGAGATCGGGAGACCCAGTACTTC
>TRBV11-3|TRBD1|TRBJ1-2|NA
CASSTGGAGGYTF
TGTGCCAGCAGCACAGGGGGCGCGGGTGGCTACACCTTC
>TRBV19|TRBD2|TRBJ2-5|NA
CASSPRTSGGVETQYF
TGTGCCAGTAGTCCGCGGACTAGCGGGGGGGTAGAGACCCAGTACTTC
>TRBV18|TRBD1|TRBJ2-7|NA
CASSPGTAYEQYF
TGTGCCAGCTCACCCGGGACAGCCTACGAGCAGTACTTC
>TRBV6-4|TRBD2|TRBJ2-1|few
CASSEAAGGNNEQFF
TGTGCCAGCAGTGAAGCAGCGGGGGGGAACAATGAGCAGTTCTTC
>TRBV11-3|NA|TRBJ2-3|NA
CASQITDTQYF
TGTGCCAGCCAGATCACAGATACGCAGTATTTT
>TRBV18|NA|TRBJ2-2|NA
CASSPVRSSGTGELFF
TGTGCCAGCTCACCAGTTCGGTCCTCAGGGACCGGGGAGCTGTTTTTT
>TRBV19|NA|TRBJ2-3|once
CASIYGDTQYF
TGTGCCAGTATTTACGGAGATACGCAGTATTTT
>TRBV10-3|NA|TRBJ1-2|NA
CAISEGHNYGYTF
TGTGCCATCAGTGAGGGACATAACTATGGCTACACCTTC
>TRBV10-3|TRBD1|TRBJ1-2|NA
CAITAYWDRVGCTF
TGTGCCATCACAGCTTACTGGGACAGGGTTGGCTGCACCTTC
>TRBV6-1|TRBD1|TRBJ2-7|NA
CASRGVGTGAYEQYF
TGTGCCAGCAGAGGAGTAGGGACAGGGGCCTACGAGCAGTACTTC
>TRBV4-3|NA|TRBJ1-4|NA
CASSQDGGSTNEKLFF
TGCGCCAGCAGCCAAGATGGAGGATCAACTAATGAAAAACTGTTTTTT
>TRBV29-1|TRBD1|TRBJ1-2|few
CSVARGQGYTF
TGCAGCGTTGCTAGGGGGCAAGGCTACACCTTC
>TRBV7-2|NA|TRBJ1-1|once
CASSPAGTLNTEAFF
TGTGCCAGCAGCCCCGCCGGGACACTGAACACTGAAGCTTTCTTT
>TRBV30|TRBD1|TRBJ2-3|NA
CACQTGASLLTDTQYF
TGTGCCTGTCAGACAGGGGCCTCTCTCCTCACAGATACGCAGTATTTT
>TRBV4-3|NA|TRBJ1-5|NA
CASSQDTGGGKPQHF
TGCGCCAGCAGCCAAGATACGGGGGGAGGGAAACCCCAGCATTTT
>TRBV29-1|TRBD2|TRBJ2-1|NA
CSVDSLAGDPNEQFF
TGCAGCGTTGATTCCCTAGCGGGGGACCCCAATGAGCAGTTCTTC
>TRBV7-8|NA|TRBJ1-5|medium-sized
CASSLVGVGPWGQPQHF
TGTGCCAGCAGCTTAGTCGGGGTCGGGCCATGGGGTCAGCCCCAGCATTTT
>TRBV5-1|NA|TRBJ2-4|NA
CASKEGGEDIQYF
TGCGCCAGCAAAGAGGGCGGGGAAGACATTCAGTACTTC
>TRBV19|NA|TRBJ1-1|NA
CASSMGRNEAFF
TGTGCCAGTAGTATGGGCCGAAATGAAGCTTTCTTT